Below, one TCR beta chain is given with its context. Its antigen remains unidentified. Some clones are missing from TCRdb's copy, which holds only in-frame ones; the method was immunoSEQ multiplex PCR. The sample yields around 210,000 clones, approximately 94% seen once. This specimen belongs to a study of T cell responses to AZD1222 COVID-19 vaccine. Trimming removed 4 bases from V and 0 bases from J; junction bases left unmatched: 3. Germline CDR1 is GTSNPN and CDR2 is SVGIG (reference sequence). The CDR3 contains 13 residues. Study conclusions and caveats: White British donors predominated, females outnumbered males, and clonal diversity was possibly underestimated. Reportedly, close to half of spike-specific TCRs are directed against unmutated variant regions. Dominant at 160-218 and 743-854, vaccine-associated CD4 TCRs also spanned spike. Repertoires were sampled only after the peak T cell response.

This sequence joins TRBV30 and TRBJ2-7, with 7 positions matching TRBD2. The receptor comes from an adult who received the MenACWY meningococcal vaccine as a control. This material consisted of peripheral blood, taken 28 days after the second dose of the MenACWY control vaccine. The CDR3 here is CAWTSGSSYEQYF. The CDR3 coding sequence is TGTGCCTGGACTAGCGGAAGCTCCTACGAGCAGTACTTC. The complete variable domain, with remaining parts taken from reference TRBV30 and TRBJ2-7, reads SQTIHQWPATLVQPVGSPLSLECTVEGTSNPNLYWYRQAAGRGLQLLFYSVGIGQISSEVPQNLSASRPQDRQFILSSKKLLLSDSGFYLCAWTSGSSYEQYFGPGTRLTVT.